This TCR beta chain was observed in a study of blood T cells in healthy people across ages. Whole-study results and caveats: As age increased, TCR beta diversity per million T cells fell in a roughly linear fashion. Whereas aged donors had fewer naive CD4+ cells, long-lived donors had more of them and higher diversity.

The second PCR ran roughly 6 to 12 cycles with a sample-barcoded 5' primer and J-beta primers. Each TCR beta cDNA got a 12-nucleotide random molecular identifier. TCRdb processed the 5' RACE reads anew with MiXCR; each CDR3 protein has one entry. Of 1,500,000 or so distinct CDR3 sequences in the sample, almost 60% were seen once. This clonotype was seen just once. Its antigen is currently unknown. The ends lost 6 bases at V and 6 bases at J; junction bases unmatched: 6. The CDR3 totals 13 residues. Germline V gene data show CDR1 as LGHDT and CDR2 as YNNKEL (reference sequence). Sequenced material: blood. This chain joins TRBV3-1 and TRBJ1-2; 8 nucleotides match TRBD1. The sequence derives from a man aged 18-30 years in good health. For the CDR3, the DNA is TGTGCCAGCAGGTTGACAGGGGAGAATGGCTACACCTTC. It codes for CASRLTGENGYTF.